This T cell receptor beta chain was observed in a study of blood T cell repertoires in COVID-19 (TCRdb year 2020). In the study overall: Samples from collaborators originated in the United States, Italy and Spain and spanned both the acute and convalescent phases of COVID-19. The sample metadata nearly always contained a de-identified subject ID, COVID-19 status, age in years and sex. Where available, HLA class I and class II types were obtained from metadata supplied by the sample provider rather than from assay-based typing. A freely available public database, intended as a resource for researchers studying the immune response to SARS-CoV-2, is where the repertoires were released. The prospective study material was composed of cDNA or gDNA derived from T cells, B-cell-depleted T cells, or PBMCs. Samples were obtained from the ongoing ImmuneRACE study (first 160 participants) and from 950 to 1,500 subjects provided by 6 global collaborators. The dataset comprised deeply sampled blood TCRbeta repertoires from subjects exposed to, actively infected with, or recovered from COVID-19.

TCRbeta CDR3 regions were amplified from genomic DNA using the immunoSEQ Assay, a bias-controlled multiplex PCR. The authors' analysis ran thus. The number of nucleated cells in each sample was estimated from the amplification of reference gene primers within the assay. Sequence reads were collapsed and filtered to measure the absolute abundance of every unique TCRbeta CDR3 rearrangement. Productive Simpson clonality was computed per sample as the square root of Simpson's diversity index over productive rearrangements. Imported from immuneACCESS, the table was reduced by TCRdb to in-frame sequences with V and J called. These copies leave out some clones; in studies compared against another copy, an unresolved V gene accounts for under half, and the cause of the remainder is not known. That table gives V, J and clone size, and the DNA gave D and trimming. A total of roughly 410,000 clones appear in this sample, around 89% of them only once. The top ten clonotypes cover over 1% of the sample.

This clone was found a few times. Its antigen specificity is not known. There are no base qualities to consult, and no much larger clone falls within one base. The collaborating institutions used their own protocols to collect whole blood in K2EDTA tubes. For TCRbeta analysis, collaborators shipped samples as frozen whole blood, isolated PBMCs, or DNA extracted from either of those sample types. The CDR3 starts with the cysteine, ends with the phenylalanine, and has 11 residues. Solely the CDR3 DNA is kept, with 33 bases framed from the first base. CDR1 and CDR2, looked up from the germline V gene, are ENHRY and SYGVKD. Trimming takes 7 bases from V and 6 bases from J, and the germline ends sit 6 bases apart. Overall study outcomes, separate from this receptor: Clinical and demographic metadata were provided uncurated, with the amount varying by source and participant.

The receptor was isolated from a middle-aged man with acute or convalescent COVID-19. Material for sequencing was peripheral blood. The chain links TRBV10-3 with TRBJ2-2; possibly the D gene is TRBD1, per 5 matching bases. The DNA sequence follows: TGTGCCATCAAGGGGTCCGGGGAGCTGTTTTTT. It is translated as CAIKGSGELFF.